These 8 T cell receptor beta chains were sequenced from one sample in a study of blood T cell repertoires in COVID-19 (dated by TCRdb to 2020 to 2021). Libraries were made using the immunoSEQ multiplex PCR assay. The source is immuneACCESS, and TCRdb retained only in-frame sequences with V and J called. Part of the clones is not carried over; for the studies checked, unresolved V genes explain less than half of this, and the remainder is unexplained. This sample is represented by 150,000 to 250,000 clones; approximately 84% of them were singletons. The top ten constitute approximately 6.9% of the sample. Material: peripheral blood. Receptors originate from a human donor with acute or convalescent COVID-19. The donor label of this sample is uncertain.

V and J are TRBV9 and TRBJ2-7; D is ambiguous. CDR3 length: 14 residues. Trimming cost V 0 bases and J 2 bases, with 9 bases left between them. CDR1 is SGDLS, CDR2 YYNGEE, per germline. The CDR3 DNA sequence: TGTGCCAGCAGCGTAGACCCCGGAGCCTACGAGCAGTACTTC. This encodes CASSVDPGAYEQYF.

This chain uses TRBV19 with TRBJ2-2, with 7 bases lining up with TRBD1. With V trimmed by 1 base and J by 1 base, 12 bases remained unmatched. This CDR3 comprises 19 residues. Germline-derived CDR1 and CDR2 are LNHDA and SQIVND (reference sequence). The CDR3 protein is CASSIGGRLTGRNTGELFF. CDR3 coding DNA: TGTGCCAGTAGTATAGGGGGAAGGCTGACAGGGAGGAACACCGGGGAGCTGTTTTTT.

This sequence joins TRBV4-2 and TRBJ2-7; no reliable D call. CDR1 is LGHNA and CDR2 is YNFKEQ in the germline V gene. Trimming stripped 0 bases from V and 7 bases from J, with 13 bases between. The CDR3 covers 14 residues. This CDR3 reads CASSQDSGLLEQYF. CDR3 in DNA: TGTGCCAGCAGCCAAGACAGTGGTCTCCTGGAGCAGTACTTC.

The CDR3 bases are TGTGCCAGCAGCGTAGGCGCGGGGCTCTTCTACGAGCAGTACTTC. Protein sequence: CASSVGAGLFYEQYF. This chain uses TRBV9 with TRBJ2-7, with TRBD2 as a possible D gene (6 bases). This CDR3 is built from 15 residues. Trimming left V 0 bases short and J 3 bases short, with 13 bases between. Germline CDR1 reads SGDLS; CDR2 reads YYNGEE.

The V call is TRBV24-1, the J call TRBJ2-5; no clear D gene. The ends were cut back, 3 bases at V and 5 bases at J, with 15 bases in the middle. CDR1 KGHDR and CDR2 SFDVKD come from the germline V gene. The CDR3 loop spans 15 amino acids. The CDR3 region is CATSDRELLSETQYF. In nucleotides, the CDR3 is TGTGCCACCAGTGATCGCGAGCTCTTGTCCGAGACCCAGTACTTC.

This chain connects TRBV3-1 (or the pseudogene TRBV3-2) to TRBJ2-7; D might be TRBD2 (6 bases). CDR3 size: 15 residues. V gave up 2 bases and J gave up 4 bases, with 15 bases separating them. Germline lookup yields CDR1 LGHDT and CDR2 YNNKEL (reference sequence). DNA of the CDR3: TGTGCCAGCAGCCAACCGGGGGACGGATTATACGAGCAGTACTTC. It translates to CASSQPGDGLYEQYF.

The chain employs TRBV2 and TRBJ1-1; D call uncertain. This CDR3 has 14 amino acids. Germline V gene sequence: CDR1 SNHLY, CDR2 FYNNEI. V lost 0 bases, J lost 1 base, and 6 bases lay in between. CDR3: CASSEAGGNTEAFF. The CDR3 nucleotides are TGTGCCAGCAGTGAAGCAGGCGGGAACACTGAAGCTTTCTTT.

The chain's CDR3 is CASSSRDIGYTF. The CDR3 DNA follows: TGTGCCAGCAGTTCCCGGGACATTGGCTACACCTTC. The V gene is TRBV28, the J gene TRBJ1-2; maybe TRBD1 (6 bases). This CDR3 is built from 12 residues. Per the germline V gene, CDR1 is MDHEN and CDR2 is SYDVKM. Trimming left V 4 bases short and J 7 bases short, with 10 bases between.